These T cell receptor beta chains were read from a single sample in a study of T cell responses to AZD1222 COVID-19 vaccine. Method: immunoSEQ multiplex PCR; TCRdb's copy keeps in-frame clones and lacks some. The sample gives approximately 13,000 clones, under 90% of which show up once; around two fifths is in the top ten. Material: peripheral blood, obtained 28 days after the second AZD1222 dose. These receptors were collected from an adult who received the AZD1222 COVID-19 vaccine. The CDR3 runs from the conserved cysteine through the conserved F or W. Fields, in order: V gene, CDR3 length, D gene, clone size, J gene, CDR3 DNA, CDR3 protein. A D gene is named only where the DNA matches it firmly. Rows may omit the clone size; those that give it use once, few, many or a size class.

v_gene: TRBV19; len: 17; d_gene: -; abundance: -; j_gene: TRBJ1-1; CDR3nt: TGTGCCAGTACAACGACAGTTAATGTCTGGGTGAACACTGAAGCTTTCTTT; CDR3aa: CASTTTVNVWVNTEAFF
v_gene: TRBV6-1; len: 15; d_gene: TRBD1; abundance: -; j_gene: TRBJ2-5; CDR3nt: TGTGCCAGCAGCAACCGGGACAGGCAAGAAGAGACCCAGTACTTC; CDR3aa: CASSNRDRQEETQYF
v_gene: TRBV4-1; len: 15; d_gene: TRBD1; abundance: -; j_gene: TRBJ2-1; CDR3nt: TGCGCCAGCAGCCTCCGGGACAGGGGATACAATGAGCAGTTCTTC; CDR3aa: CASSLRDRGYNEQFF
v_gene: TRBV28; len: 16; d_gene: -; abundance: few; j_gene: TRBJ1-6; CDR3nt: TGTGCCAGCAGTTTATCGGGGGTGGGCTATAATTCACCCCTCCACTTT; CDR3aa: CASSLSGVGYNSPLHF
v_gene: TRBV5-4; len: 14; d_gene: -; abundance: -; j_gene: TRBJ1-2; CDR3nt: TGTGCCAGCAGCTTGGCCGCCAGGGCTTATGGCTACACCTTC; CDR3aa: CASSLAARAYGYTF
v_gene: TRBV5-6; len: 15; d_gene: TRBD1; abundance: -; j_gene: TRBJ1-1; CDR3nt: TGTGCCAGCAGACGTGACCTATCCGGGACAGCCGAAGCTTTCTTT; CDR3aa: CASRRDLSGTAEAFF
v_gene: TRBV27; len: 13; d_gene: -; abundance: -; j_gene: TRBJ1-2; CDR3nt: TGTGCCAGCACCCGGGGGTTTGGCTATGGCTACACCTTC; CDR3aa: CASTRGFGYGYTF
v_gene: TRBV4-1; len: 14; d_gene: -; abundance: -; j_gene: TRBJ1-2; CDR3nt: TGCGCCAGCAGCCACCGAGACCGGATTTATGGCTACACCTTC; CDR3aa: CASSHRDRIYGYTF
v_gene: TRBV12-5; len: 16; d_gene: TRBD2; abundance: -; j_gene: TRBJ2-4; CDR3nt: TGTGCTAGTGCTCGGGGAGGGGTAGGACGCAAAAACATTCAGTACTTC; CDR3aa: CASARGGVGRKNIQYF
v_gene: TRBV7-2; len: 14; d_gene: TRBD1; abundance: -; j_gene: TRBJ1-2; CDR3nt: TGTGCCAGCAGTTTCGGACAGGGCAGATATGGCTACACCTTC; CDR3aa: CASSFGQGRYGYTF
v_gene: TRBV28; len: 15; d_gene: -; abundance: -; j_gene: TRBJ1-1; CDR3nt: TGTGCCAGCAGTTTATTTGGGAAGTGGGACACTGAAGCTTTCTTT; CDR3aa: CASSLFGKWDTEAFF
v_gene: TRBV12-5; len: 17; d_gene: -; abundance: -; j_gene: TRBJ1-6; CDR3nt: TGTGCTAGTGGTTTGGGCGGGACGAGCTCCTATAATTCACCCCTCCACTTT; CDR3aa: CASGLGGTSSYNSPLHF
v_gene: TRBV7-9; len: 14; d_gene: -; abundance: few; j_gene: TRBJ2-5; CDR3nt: TGTGCCAGCAGCTTAGGGTCGGGACGGGAGACCCAGTACTTC; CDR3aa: CASSLGSGRETQYF
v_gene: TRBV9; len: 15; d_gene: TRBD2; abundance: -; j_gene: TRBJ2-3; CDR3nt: TGTGCCAGCAGCGCCGGGGGAGGGCCGCCAGATACGCAGTATTTT; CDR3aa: CASSAGGGPPDTQYF
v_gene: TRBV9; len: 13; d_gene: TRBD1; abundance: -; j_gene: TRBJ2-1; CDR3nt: TGTGCCAGCAGCGTAAGGGGGCACAATGAGCAGTTCTTC; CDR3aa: CASSVRGHNEQFF
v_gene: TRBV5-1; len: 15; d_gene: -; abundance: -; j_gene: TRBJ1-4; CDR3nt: TGCGCCAGCAGCTTGGGGCAGGGGAGCAATGAAAAACTGTTTTTT; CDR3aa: CASSLGQGSNEKLFF
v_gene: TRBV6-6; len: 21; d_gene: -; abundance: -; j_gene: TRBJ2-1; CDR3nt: TGTGCCAGCAGTCCACAGGGGGGGAGGGGTGTTTGGAGGAAGGGATACAATGAGCAGTTCTTC; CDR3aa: CASSPQGGRGVWRKGYNEQFF
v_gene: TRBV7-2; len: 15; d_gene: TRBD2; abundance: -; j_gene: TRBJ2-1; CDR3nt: TGTGCCAGCAGCCGGACTAGCGGGAATATAAATGAGCAGTTCTTC; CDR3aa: CASSRTSGNINEQFF
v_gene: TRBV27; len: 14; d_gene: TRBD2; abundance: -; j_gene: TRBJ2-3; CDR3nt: TGTGCCAGCAGAGCGGGAGGGAACACAGATACGCAGTATTTT; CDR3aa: CASRAGGNTDTQYF
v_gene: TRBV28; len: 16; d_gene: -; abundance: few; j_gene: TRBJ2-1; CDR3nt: TGTGCCAGCAGTTTGGGGGGCGCTATCTCCTACAATGAGCAGTTCTTC; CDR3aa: CASSLGGAISYNEQFF
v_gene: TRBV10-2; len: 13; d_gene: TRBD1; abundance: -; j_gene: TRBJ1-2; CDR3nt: TGCGCCAGCAGAGCTGGGACAGTCGATGGCTACACCTTC; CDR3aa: CASRAGTVDGYTF
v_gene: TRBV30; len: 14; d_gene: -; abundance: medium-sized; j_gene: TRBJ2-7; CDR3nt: TGTGCCTCGGCGGGGCAGGGGGTCTCCTACGAGCAGTACTTC; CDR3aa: CASAGQGVSYEQYF
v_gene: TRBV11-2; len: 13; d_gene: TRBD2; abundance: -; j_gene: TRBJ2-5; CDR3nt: TGTGCCAGCAGTCTAGCGGGAGGAGAGACCCAGTACTTC; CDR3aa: CASSLAGGETQYF
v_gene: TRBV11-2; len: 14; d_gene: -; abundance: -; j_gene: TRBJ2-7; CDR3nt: TGTGCCAGCAGCTTATATGGCAGCTCCTACGAGCAGTACTTC; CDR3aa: CASSLYGSSYEQYF
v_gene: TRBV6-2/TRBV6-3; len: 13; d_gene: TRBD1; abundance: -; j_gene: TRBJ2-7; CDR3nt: TGTGCCAGCAGTGGGACAGGGGGCTACGAGCAGTACTTC; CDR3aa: CASSGTGGYEQYF
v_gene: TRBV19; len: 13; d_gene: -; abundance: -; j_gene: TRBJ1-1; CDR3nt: TGTGCCAGTAGTACCCGAGGGAGCTTTGAAGCTTTCTTT; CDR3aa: CASSTRGSFEAFF
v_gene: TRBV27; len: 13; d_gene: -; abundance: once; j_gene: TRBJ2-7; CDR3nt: TGTGCCAGCCAAGATAGTGGAGCCAACGAGCAGTACTTC; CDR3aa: CASQDSGANEQYF
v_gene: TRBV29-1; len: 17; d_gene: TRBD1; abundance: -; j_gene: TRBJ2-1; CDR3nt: TGCAGCGCGGTCCATTATGCAGGGACAGGGATCTACAATGAGCAGTTCTTC; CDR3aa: CSAVHYAGTGIYNEQFF
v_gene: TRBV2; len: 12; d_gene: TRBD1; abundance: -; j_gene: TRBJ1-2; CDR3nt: TGTGCCAGCAGCGGACAGGGTTATGGCTACACCTTC; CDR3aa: CASSGQGYGYTF
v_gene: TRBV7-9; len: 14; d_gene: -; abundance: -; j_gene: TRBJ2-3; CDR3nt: TGTGCCAGCAGCTCAACTTCATACACAGATACGCAGTATTTT; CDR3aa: CASSSTSYTDTQYF
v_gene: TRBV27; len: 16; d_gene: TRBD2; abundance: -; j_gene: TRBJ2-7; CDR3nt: TGTGCCAGCAGTTCCCCCGTTAGCGGGAGAACCTACGAGCAGTACTTC; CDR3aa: CASSSPVSGRTYEQYF
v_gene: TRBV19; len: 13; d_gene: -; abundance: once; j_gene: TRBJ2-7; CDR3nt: TGTGCCAGTAGCCAGGTTGACTCCTACGAGCAGTACTTC; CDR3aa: CASSQVDSYEQYF
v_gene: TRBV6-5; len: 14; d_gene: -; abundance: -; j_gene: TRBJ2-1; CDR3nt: TGTGCCAGCAGCCGAGGACAGTCCCACAATGAGCAGTTCTTC; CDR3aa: CASSRGQSHNEQFF
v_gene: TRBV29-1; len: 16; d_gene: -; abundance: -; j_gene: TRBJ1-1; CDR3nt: TGCAGCGTTGACGAAACGGGCATCCTGGCTAACACTGAAGCTTTCTTT; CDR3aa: CSVDETGILANTEAFF
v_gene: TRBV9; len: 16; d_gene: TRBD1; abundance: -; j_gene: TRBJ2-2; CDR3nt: TGTGCCAGCAGCGCTCCCTCAGGGGGCGACACCGGGGAGCTGTTTTTT; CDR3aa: CASSAPSGGDTGELFF
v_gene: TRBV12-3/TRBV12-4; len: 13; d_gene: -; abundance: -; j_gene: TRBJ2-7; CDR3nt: TGTGCCAGCAGTCGGCGGTGGCTTAACGAGCAGTACTTC; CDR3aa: CASSRRWLNEQYF
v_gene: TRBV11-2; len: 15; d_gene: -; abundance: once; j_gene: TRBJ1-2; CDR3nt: TGTGCCAGCAGCCTCAGTAGGACAGCTTACTATGGCTACACCTTC; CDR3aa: CASSLSRTAYYGYTF
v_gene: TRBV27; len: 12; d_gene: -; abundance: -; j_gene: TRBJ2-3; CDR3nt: TGTGCCAGCAGTTCAGGTGGAGATACGCAGTATTTT; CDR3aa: CASSSGGDTQYF
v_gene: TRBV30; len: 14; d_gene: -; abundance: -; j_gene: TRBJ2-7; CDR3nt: TGTGCCTGGGGCCGGCGCCTGATCCTCTCGGAGCAGTACTTC; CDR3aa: CAWGRRLILSEQYF
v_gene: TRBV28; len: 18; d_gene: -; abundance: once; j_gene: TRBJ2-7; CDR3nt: TGTGCCAGCAGTTTTTGGGTAGGGACACCTACTAGCTCCTACGAGCAGTACTTC; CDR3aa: CASSFWVGTPTSSYEQYF
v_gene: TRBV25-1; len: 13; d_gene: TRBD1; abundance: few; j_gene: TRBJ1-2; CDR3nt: TGTGCCAGCAGTTGGACAGGGGGGAGCGGCTACACCTTC; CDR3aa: CASSWTGGSGYTF
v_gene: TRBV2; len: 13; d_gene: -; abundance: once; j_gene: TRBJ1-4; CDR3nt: TGTGCAAGCAAGTACGGGTTGTATGAAAAACTGTTTTTT; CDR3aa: CASKYGLYEKLFF
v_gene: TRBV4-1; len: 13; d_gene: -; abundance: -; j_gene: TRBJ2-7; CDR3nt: TGCGCCAGCAGCCAATACATACTCTACGAGCAGTACTTC; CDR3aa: CASSQYILYEQYF
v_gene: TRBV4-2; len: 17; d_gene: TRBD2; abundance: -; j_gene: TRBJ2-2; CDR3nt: TGTGCCAGCAGCCAGGTTGGGACTAGCGAGGGCACCGGGGAGCTGTTTTTT; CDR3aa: CASSQVGTSEGTGELFF
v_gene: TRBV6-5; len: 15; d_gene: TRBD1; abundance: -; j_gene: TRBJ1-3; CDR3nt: TGTGCCAGCAGTAGTCGGGACAGCTCTGGAAACACCATATATTTT; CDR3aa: CASSSRDSSGNTIYF
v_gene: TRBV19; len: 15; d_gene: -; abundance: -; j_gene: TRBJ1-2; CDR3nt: TGTGCCAGTAGTGTAACGGGACTCGAAAACTATGGCTACACCTTC; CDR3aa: CASSVTGLENYGYTF
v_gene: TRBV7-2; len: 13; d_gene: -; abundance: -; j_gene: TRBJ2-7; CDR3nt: TGTGCCAGCAGCTTACCAGGGGCCGACGAGCAGTACTTC; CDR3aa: CASSLPGADEQYF
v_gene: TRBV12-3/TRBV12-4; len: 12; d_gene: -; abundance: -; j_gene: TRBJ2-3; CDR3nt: TGTGCCAGCAGTCTTTTCGCAGATACGCAGTATTTT; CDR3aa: CASSLFADTQYF
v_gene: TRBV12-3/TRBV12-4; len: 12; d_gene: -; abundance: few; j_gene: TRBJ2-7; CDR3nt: TGTGCCAGCAGTCCCGAGGGTTTAGAGCAGTACTTC; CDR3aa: CASSPEGLEQYF
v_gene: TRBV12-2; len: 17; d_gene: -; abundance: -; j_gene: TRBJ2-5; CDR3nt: TGTGCAAGTCGCTTTCTAAGGACTAGCGGGAGTTGTGAGACCCAGTACTTC; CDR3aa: CASRFLRTSGSCETQYF
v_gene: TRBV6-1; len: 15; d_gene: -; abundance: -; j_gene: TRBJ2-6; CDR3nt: TGTGCCAGCAGTGAAGGGGGCTCTGGGGCCAACGTCCTGACTTTC; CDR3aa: CASSEGGSGANVLTF
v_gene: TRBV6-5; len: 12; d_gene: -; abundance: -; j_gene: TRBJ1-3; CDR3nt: TGTGCCAGCAGTACCTCTGGAAACACCATATATTTT; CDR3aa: CASSTSGNTIYF